The T cell receptor (beta chain) under discussion was sequenced for a study of radiation and T cells in renal cell carcinoma. Study overall: Nephrectomy followed 15 Gy stereotactic body radiation by 4 weeks.

Study-level findings and limits: Top tumor clonotypes rose in blood 2 weeks post-radiation, then contracted.

A word on this clone: Antigen unknown.

Documented time point: baseline pretreatment blood. Treatment denoted: 15 Gy SBRT to primary tumor, nephrectomy 4 weeks later. Clear cell pathology was present in this patient's renal cell carcinoma. Libraries were prepared by immunoSEQ multiplex PCR; TCRdb keeps only in-frame clonotypes and omits some of them. Counted here are 55,000 to 65,000 clones, around 72% occurring once; the ten biggest clones make up roughly 8%. V was trimmed by 5 bases and J by 2 bases, leaving 9 bases between them. This CDR3 is 13 amino acids long. CDR1 and CDR2 from the germline V gene are MNHEY and SVGAGI. The specimen was blood, collected from a patient whose treatment included radiotherapy and nephrectomy. This receptor was obtained from a man in his 60s with renal cell carcinoma. The chain combines TRBV6-5 with TRBJ1-1, with unresolved D. The CDR3 nucleotides are TGTGCCAGCAGTGGTTCGGGCAACACTGAAGCTTTCTTT. Translation: CASSGSGNTEAFF.